Given below is one T cell receptor beta chain in context. Deep-level assay runs were performed. Method: immunoSEQ multiplex PCR; TCRdb's copy keeps in-frame clones and lacks some. The data contain 850,000 to 1,200,000 clones, around 75% of them singletons. The data were obtained in a study of shared clonotypes between healthy human individuals. Study as a whole: Researchers assigned three CD4 naive, three CD4 memory, two CD8 naive and one CD8 memory plate to each donor.

This CDR3 has 12 residues. V lost 4 bases to trimming and J lost 12 bases, with 12 bases between them. In germline, CDR1 is MDHEN, CDR2 SYDVKM. The V gene is TRBV28, the J gene TRBJ1-4, with TRBD1 as a possible D gene (6 bases). The sequence came from a man aged 18 to 30 in good health. Material: memory CD4+ T cells sorted from blood. The sample's subset: CD45RA-negative fraction. The CDR3 reads CASSSYRVQLFF. The CDR3, as DNA: TGTGCCAGCAGTTCTTACAGGGTACAACTGTTTTTT.